The clone carrying this T cell receptor (beta chain) was counted a few times. The target antigen is unknown. These data originate in a study of T-cell reconstitution after alpha-beta-depleted transplantation in children. The CDR3 contains 14 residues. Germline V gene lookup returns CDR1 MNHEY and CDR2 SMNVEV (reference sequence). Trimming cost V 6 bases and J 10 bases; bases outside gene matches: 9. Study-level findings and limits: Where alpha-beta T cells came from about two months after transplant was reportedly several hundred expanded graft clones.

Library preparation (for TCRbeta) was performed with unique molecular identifiers. MiXCR, run by TCRdb on the PCR reads, gives a single entry per CDR3 protein. Of 500,000 to 650,000 distinct CDR3 sequences listed, 9.5% to 12% are singletons. The TCR comes from a female patient between 2 and 15 years old who had a stem cell transplant for aplastic anemia, so the T cells may come from the graft donor. The sample consisted of PBMCs, mostly from graft donor cells, taken 180 days after TCRalphabeta/CD19-depleted stem cell transplant. J is TRBJ1-6 and V is TRBV27, with 7 bases matching TRBD1. The DNA of the CDR3 is TGTGCCAGCAGCAGAACAGGGGTAAGATCACCCCTCCACTTT. It codes for CASSRTGVRSPLHF.